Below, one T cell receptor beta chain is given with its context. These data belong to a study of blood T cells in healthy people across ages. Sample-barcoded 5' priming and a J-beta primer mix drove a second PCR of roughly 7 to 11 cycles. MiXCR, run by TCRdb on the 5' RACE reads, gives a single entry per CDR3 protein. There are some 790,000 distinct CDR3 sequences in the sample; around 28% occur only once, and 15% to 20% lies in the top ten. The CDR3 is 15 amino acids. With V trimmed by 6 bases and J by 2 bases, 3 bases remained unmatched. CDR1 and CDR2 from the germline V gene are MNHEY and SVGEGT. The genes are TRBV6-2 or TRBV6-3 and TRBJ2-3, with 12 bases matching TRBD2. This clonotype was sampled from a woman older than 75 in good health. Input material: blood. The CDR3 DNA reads TGTGCCAGCAGACGACTAGCGGGAGTCACAGATACGCAGTATTTT. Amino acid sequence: CASRRLAGVTDTQYF.